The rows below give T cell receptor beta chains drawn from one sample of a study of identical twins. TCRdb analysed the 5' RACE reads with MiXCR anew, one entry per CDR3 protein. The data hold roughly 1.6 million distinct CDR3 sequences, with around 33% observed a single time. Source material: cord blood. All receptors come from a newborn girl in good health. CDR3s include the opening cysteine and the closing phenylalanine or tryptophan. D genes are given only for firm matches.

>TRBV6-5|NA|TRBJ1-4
CASSSITPYEKLFF
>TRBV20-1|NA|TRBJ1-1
CSARGGGVNTEAFF
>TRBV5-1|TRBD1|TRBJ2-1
CASSAGQVNEQFF
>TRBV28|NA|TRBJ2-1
CASSLRTVKLNEQFF
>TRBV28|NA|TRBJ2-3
CASGTPPQRVTQYF
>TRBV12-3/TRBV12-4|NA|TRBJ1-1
CASSPDDAGTEAFF
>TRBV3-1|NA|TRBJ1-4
CASSLNDRKKLFF
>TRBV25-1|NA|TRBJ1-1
CASSEEGPEAFF
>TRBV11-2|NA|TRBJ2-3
CASSLVFQDRSTDTQYF
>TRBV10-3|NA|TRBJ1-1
CAISDGRENTEAFF
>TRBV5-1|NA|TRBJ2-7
CASSSDSVNEQYF
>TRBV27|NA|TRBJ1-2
CASSGGHGGYTF
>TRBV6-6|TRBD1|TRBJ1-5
CASSYSDRSLGQPQHF
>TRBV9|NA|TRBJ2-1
CASSVVVAENSYNEQFF
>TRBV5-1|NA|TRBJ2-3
CASSFGTVTSTDTQYF
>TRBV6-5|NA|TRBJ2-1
CASSLGQSKEQFF
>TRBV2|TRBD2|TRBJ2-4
CASSDIAGGYNEQYF
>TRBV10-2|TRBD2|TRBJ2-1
CASSGRGGLTNEQFF
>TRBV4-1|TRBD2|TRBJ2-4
CASSQPTSGEAKNIQYF
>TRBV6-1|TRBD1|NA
CASTVTGAYNEQYF
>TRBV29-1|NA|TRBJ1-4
CSVGRGGNEKLFF
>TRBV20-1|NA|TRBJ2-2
CSAPMGGTGELFF
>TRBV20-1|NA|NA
CSATPPDPGRGRQFF
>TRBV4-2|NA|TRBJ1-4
CASSQDQQGWSNEKLFF
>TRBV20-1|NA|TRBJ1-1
CSADRTSTEAFF
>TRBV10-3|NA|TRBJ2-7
CAISESGQVGYEQYF
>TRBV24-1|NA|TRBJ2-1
CATSDFMGNEQFF
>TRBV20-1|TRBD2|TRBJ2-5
CSASTAGGSNEQYF
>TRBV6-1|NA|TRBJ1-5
CASSEGGWVFWGLRGSNQPQHF
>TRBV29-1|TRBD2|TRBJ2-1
CSVGRGLADNEQFF
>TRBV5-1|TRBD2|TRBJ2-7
CASSFLTSGGAGPSYEQYF
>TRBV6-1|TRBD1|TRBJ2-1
CASSGTGLYNEQFF
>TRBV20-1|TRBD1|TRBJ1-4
CSAGQVREKLFF
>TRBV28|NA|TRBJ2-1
CASSPTGLYGSEQFF
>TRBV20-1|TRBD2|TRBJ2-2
CSALRGLAAGELFF
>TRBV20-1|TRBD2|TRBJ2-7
CSAPQTSGGTYNEQYF
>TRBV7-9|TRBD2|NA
CASRLSGEEGYEQYF
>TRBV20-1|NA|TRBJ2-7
CSARAGITSSYEQYF
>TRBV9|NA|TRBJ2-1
CASSVRDSYNEQFF
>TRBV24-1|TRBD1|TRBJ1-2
CATSDPGQGDLYGYTF
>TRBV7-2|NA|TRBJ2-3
CASSLTSRDTQYF
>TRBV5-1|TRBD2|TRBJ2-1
CASSRFLAGSYNEQFF
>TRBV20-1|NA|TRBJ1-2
CSATPSAASNYGYTF
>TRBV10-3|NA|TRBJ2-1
CAIRGDGIWNNEQFF
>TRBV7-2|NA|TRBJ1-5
CASSLALQADSNQPQHF
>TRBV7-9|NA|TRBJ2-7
CASSAVGGRGSYEQYF
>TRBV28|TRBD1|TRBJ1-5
CASQTGFVNQPQHF